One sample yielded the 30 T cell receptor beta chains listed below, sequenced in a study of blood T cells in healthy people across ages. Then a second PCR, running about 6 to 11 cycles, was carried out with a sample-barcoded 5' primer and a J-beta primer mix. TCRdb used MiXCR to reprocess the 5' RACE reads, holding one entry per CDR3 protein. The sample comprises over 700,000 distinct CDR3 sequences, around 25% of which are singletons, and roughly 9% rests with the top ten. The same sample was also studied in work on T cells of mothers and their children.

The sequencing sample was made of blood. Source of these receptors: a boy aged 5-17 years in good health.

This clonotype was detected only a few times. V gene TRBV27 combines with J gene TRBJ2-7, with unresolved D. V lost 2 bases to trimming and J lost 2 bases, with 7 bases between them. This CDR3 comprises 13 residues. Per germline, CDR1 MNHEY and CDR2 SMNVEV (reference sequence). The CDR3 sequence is CASSLQVPYEQYF. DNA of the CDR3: TGTGCCAGCAGTTTACAGGTCCCCTACGAGCAGTACTTC.

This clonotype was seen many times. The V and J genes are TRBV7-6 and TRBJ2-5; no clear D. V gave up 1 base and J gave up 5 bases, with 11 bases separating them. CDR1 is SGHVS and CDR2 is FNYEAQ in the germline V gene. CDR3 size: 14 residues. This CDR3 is CASSLGPSGETQYF. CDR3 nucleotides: TGTGCCAGCAGCTTAGGTCCTAGTGGGGAGACCCAGTACTTC.

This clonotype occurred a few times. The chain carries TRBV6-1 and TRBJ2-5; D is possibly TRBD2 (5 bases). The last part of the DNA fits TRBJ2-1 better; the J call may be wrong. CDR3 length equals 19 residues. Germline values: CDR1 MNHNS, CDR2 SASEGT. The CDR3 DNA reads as TGTGCCAGCAGTGAGAGGGTCGTTGGGAGCGTCGGGAAGATCAATGAGCAGTTCTTC. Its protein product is CASSERVVGSVGKINEQFF.

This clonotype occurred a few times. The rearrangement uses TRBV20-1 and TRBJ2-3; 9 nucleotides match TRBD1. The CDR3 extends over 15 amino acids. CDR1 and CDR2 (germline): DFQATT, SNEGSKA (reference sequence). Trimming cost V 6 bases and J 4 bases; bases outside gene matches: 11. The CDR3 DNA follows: TGCAGTGCGAGACCCGGGACAGGGAAATCAGATACGCAGTATTTT. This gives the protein CSARPGTGKSDTQYF.

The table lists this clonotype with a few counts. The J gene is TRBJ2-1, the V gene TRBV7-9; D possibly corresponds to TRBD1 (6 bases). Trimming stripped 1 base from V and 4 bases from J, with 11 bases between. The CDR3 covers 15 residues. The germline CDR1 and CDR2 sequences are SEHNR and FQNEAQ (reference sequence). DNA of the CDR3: TGTGCCAGCAGCTTAGGCGTGAGGGGGTACAATGAGCAGTTCTTC. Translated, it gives CASSLGVRGYNEQFF. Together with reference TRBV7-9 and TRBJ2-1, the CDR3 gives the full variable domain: DTGVSQNPRHKITKRGQNVTFRCDPISEHNRLYWYRQTLGQGPEFLTYFQNEAQLEKSRLLSDRFSAERPKGSFSTLEIQRTEQGDSAMYLCASSLGVRGYNEQFFGPGTRLTVL.

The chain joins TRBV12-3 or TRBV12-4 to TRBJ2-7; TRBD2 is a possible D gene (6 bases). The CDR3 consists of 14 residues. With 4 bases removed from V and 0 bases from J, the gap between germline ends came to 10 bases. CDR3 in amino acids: CASSWGLNSYEQYF. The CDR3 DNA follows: TGTGCCAGCAGTTGGGGACTTAACTCCTACGAGCAGTACTTC.

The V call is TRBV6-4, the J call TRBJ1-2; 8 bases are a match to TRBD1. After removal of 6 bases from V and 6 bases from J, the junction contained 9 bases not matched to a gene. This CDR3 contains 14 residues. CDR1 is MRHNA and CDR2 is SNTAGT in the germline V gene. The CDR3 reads CASSLTGEGDGYTF. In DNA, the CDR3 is TGTGCCAGCAGCTTGACAGGGGAAGGGGATGGCTACACCTTC.

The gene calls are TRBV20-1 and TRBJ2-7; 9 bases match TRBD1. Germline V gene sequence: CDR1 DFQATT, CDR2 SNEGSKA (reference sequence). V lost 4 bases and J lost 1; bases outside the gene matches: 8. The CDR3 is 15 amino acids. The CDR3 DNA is TGCAGTGCTATTGACGGGGACAGGGAATCCTACGAGCAGTACTTC. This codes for CSAIDGDRESYEQYF.

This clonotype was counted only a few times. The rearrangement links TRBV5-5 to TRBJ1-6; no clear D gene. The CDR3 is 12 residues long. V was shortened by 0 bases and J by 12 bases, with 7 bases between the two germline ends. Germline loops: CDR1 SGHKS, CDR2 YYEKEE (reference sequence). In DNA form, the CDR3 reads TGTGCCAGCAGCTTGGAAGGTTTACCCCTCCACTTT. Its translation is CASSLEGLPLHF.

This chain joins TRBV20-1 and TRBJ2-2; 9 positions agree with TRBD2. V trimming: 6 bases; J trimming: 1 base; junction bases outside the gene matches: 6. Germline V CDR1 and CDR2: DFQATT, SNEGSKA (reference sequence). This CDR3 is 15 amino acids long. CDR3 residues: CSARLAERNTGELFF. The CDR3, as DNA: TGCAGTGCGAGACTAGCGGAGCGGAACACCGGGGAGCTGTTTTTT.

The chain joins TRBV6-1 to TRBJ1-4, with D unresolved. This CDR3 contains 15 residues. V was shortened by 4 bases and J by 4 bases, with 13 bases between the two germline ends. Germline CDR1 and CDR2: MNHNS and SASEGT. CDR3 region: CASSGIRAVNEKLFF. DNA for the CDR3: TGTGCCAGCAGTGGTATTAGGGCAGTTAATGAAAAACTGTTTTTT.

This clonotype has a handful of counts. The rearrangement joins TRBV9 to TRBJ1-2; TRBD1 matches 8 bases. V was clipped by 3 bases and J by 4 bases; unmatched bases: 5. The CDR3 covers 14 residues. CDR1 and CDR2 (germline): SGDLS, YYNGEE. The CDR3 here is CASSAATGAYGYTF. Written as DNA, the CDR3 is TGTGCCAGCAGCGCAGCGACAGGGGCCTATGGCTACACCTTC.

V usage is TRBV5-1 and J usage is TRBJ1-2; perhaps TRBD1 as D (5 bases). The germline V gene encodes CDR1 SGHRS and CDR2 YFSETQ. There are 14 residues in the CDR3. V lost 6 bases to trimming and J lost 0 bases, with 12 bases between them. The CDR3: CASNPGDPNYGYTF. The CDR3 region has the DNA TGCGCCAGCAACCCGGGGGATCCTAACTATGGCTACACCTTC.

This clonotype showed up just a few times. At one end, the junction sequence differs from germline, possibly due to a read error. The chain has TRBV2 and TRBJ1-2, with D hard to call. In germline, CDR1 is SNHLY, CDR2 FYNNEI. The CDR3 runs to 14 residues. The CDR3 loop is CASSELLRTYGYTF. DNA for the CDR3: TGTGCCAGCAGTGAGCTCCTGAGGACCTATGGTTACACCTTC. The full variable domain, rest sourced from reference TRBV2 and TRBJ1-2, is EPEVTQTPSHQVTQMGQEVILRCVPISNHLYFYWYRQILGQKVEFLVSFYNNEISEKSEIFDDQFSVERPDGSNFTLKIRSTKLEDSAMYFCASSELLRTYGYTFGSGTRLTVV.

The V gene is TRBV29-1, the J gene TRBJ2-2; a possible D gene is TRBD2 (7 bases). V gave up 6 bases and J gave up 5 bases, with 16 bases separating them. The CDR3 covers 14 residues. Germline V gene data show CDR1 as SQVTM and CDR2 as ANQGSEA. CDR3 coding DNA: TGCAGCGTGTGGGGAGGGGGATGGACCGGGGAGCTGTTTTTT. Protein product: CSVWGGGWTGELFF.

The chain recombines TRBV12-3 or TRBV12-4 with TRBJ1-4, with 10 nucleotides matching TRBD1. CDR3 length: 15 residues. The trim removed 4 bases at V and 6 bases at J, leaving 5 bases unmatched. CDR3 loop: CASSWDRGADEKLFF. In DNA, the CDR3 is TGTGCCAGCAGTTGGGACAGGGGAGCGGATGAAAAACTGTTTTTT.

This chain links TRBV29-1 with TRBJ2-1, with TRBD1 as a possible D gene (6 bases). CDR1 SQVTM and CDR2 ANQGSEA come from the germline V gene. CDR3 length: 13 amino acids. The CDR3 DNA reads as TGCAACGTCATGCCCGGACAGTACAATGAGCAGTTCTTC. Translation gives CNVMPGQYNEQFF.

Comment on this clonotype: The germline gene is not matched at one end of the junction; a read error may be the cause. The CDR3 DNA reads as TGCGCCAGCAGCCAACAAGGGACAGCCTACCAGCAGTACTTC. This gives the protein CASSQQGTAYQQYF. The chain is built from TRBV4-1 and TRBJ2-7, with 7 bases that match TRBD1. The CDR3 loop spans 14 amino acids. Germline V CDR1 and CDR2: MGHRA, YSYEKL.

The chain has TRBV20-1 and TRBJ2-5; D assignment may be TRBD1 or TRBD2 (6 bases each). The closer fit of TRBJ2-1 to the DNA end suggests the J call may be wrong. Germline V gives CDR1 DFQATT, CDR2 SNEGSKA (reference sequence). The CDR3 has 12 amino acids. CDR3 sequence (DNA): TGCAGTGCTCTAGAAGGGGGGAATGAGCAGTTCTTC. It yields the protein CSALEGGNEQFF.

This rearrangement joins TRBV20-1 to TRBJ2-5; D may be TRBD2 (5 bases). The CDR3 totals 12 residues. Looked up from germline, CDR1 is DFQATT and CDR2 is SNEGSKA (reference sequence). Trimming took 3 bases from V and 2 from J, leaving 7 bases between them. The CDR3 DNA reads TGCAGTGCTAGTCCGGGACAAGAGACCCAGTACTTC. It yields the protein CSASPGQETQYF.

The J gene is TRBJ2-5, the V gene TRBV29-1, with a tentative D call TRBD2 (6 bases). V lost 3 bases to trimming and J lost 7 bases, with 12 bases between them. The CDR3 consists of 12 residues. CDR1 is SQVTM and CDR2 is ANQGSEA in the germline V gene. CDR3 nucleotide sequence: TGCAGCGTTGAGGAGGGAAGGGCGACCCAGTACTTC. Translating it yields CSVEEGRATQYF.

The CDR3 coding sequence is TGTGCCAGCAGCAATAGGGTGGCCAGCGGGCCCCTCACAGATACGCAGTATTTT. Protein sequence: CASSNRVASGPLTDTQYF. The gene calls are TRBV28 and TRBJ2-3; possible D gene TRBD2, 6 bases. Germline assignment: CDR1 MDHEN and CDR2 SYDVKM. The germline V and J ends were trimmed by 6 bases and 2 bases, with 24 bases remaining between them. The length of the CDR3 is 18 residues. The full variable domain, rest sourced from reference TRBV28 and TRBJ2-3, is DVKVTQSSRYLVKRTGEKVFLECVQDMDHENMFWYRQDPGLGLRLIYFSYDVKMKEKGDIPEGYSVSREKKERFSLILESASTNQTSMYLCASSNRVASGPLTDTQYFGPGTRLTVL.

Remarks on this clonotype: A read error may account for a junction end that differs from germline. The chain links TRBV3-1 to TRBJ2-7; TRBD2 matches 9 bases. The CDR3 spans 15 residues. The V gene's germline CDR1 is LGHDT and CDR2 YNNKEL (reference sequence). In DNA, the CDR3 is TGTGCCAGCAGCCATCCTAGCGGGATCCCCTACGAGCAGTGCTTC. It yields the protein CASSHPSGIPYEQCF.

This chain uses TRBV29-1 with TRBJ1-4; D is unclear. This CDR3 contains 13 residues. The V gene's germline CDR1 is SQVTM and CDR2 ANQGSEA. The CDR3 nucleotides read TGCAACGGAAGGGAACCAACTAATGAAAAACTGTTTTTT. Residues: CNGREPTNEKLFF.

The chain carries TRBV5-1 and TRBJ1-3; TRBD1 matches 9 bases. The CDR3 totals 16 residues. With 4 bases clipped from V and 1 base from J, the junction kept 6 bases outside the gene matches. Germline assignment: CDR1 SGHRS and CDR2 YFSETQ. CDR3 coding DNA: TGCGCCAGCAGCCCTGGGACAGGGTTGTCTGGAAACACCATATATTTT. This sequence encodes CASSPGTGLSGNTIYF.

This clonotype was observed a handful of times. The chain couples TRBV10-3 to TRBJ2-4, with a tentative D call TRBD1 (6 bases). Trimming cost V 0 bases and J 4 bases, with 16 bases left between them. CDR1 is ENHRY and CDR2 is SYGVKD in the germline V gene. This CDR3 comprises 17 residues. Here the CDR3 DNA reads TGTGCCATCAGTGAGTCGTATGGCAGGGGAGCTAAAAACATTCAGTACTTC. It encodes CAISESYGRGAKNIQYF.

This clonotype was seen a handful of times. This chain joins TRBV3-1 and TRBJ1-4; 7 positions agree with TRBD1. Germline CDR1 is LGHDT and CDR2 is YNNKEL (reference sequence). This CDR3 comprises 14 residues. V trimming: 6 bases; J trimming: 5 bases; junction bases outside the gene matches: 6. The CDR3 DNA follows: TGTGCCAGCAGTTCCGGGACAGAAAATGAAAAACTGTTTTTT. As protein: CASSSGTENEKLFF. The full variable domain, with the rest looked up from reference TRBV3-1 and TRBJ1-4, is DTAVSQTPKYLVTQMGNDKSIKCEQNLGHDTMYWYKQDSKKFLKIMFSYNNKELIINETVPNRFSPKSPDKAHLNLHINSLELGDSAVYFCASSSGTENEKLFFGSGTQLSVL.

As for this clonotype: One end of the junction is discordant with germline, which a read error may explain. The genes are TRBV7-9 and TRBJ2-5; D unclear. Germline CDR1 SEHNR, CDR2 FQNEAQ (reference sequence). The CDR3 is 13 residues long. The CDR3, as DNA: TGTGCCTGCAGCGAATTACTGGGGGAGACCCAGTACTTC. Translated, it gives CACSELLGETQYF.

CDR3 in amino acids: CASSLGTGTDEQYF. The CDR3, as DNA: TGTGCCAGCAGCTTGGGGACAGGGACGGACGAGCAGTACTTC. This chain joins TRBV5-4 and TRBJ2-7; TRBD1 agrees at 8 bases. This CDR3 has 14 residues. V was clipped by 0 bases and J by 5 bases; unmatched bases: 4. Per the germline V gene, CDR1 is SGHNT and CDR2 is YYREEE (reference sequence).

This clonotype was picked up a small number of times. CDR3 sequence (DNA): TGCGCCAGCAGCTCGCCCGGAGTGGCCCAGTACTTC. It is translated as CASSSPGVAQYF. The rearrangement links TRBV5-1 to TRBJ2-5, with unresolved D. From germline, CDR1 is SGHRS and CDR2 YFSETQ. The ends were cut back, 3 bases at V and 9 bases at J, with 12 bases in the middle. The CDR3 sequence is 12 residues long. The full variable domain, with the rest looked up from reference TRBV5-1 and TRBJ2-5, is KAGVTQTPRYLIKTRGQQVTLSCSPISGHRSVSWYQQTPGQGLQFLFEYFSETQRNKGNFPGRFSGRQFSNSRSEMNVSTLELGDSALYLCASSSPGVAQYFGPGTRLLVL.